The present T cell receptor beta chain was sequenced within a study of T cells after yellow fever vaccination. Findings and limits, study-wide: Though it reached lower strength, the secondary response hit its peak faster, day 5 versus 15.

This clonotype was observed at least ten times. The antigen is unknown. The CDR3 spans 16 residues. Trimming took 6 bases from V and 5 from J; bases not matched to a gene: 12. Germline CDR1 SQVTM, CDR2 ANQGSEA. Researchers made TCR cDNA using 5'RACE template switching, and this step added a universal primer site and UMIs. From the 5' RACE reads, TCRdb called clonotypes with MiXCR, one entry per CDR3 protein. The sample has about 170,000 distinct CDR3 sequences, approximately 11% seen once. The sequencing here drew on CD8+ T cells sorted from PBMCs, taken 15 days after the yellow fever booster vaccination. This sequence joins TRBV29-1 and TRBJ2-5; 13 bases are shared with TRBD2. The sequence was obtained from a man aged 18 to 30 who received the YFV17D yellow fever vaccine. The CDR3 loop is CSVQGLAGTPRETQYF. The CDR3 coding sequence is TGCAGCGTCCAGGGACTAGCGGGGACACCTCGGGAGACCCAGTACTTC.